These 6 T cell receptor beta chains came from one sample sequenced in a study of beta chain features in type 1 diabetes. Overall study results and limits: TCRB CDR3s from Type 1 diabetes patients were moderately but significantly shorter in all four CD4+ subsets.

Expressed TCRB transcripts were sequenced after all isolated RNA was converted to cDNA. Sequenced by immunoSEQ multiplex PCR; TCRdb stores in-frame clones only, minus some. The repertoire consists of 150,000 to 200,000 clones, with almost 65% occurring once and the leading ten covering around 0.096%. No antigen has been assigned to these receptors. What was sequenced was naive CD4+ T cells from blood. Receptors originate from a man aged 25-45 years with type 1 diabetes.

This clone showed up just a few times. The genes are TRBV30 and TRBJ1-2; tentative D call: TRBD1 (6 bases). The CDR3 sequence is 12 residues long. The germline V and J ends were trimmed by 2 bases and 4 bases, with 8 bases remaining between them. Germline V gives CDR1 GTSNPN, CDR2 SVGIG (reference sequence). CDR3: CAWSQDSYGYTF. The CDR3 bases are TGTGCCTGGAGTCAGGACAGCTATGGCTACACCTTC.

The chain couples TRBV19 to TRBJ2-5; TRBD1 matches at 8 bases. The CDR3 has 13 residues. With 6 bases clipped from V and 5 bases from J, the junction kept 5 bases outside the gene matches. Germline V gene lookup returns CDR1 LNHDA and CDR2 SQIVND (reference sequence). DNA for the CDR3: TGTGCCAGTAGCTTCACAGGGGGTGAGACCCAGTACTTC. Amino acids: CASSFTGGETQYF.

The CDR3 spells CASSSHGEHTEAFF. Here the CDR3 DNA reads TGTGCCAGCAGCTCCCACGGTGAACACACTGAAGCTTTCTTT. The chain is built from TRBV9 and TRBJ1-1; D not certain. V shed 4 bases and J shed 3 bases, with 13 bases lying between them. Germline CDR1 is SGDLS and CDR2 is YYNGEE. CDR3 length equals 14 residues. The full variable domain, completed using reference TRBV9 and TRBJ1-1, is DSGVTQTPKHLITATGQRVTLRCSPRSGDLSVYWYQQSLDQGLQFLIQYYNGEERAKGNILERFSAQQFPDLHSELNLSSLELGDSALYFCASSSHGEHTEAFFGQGTRLTVV.

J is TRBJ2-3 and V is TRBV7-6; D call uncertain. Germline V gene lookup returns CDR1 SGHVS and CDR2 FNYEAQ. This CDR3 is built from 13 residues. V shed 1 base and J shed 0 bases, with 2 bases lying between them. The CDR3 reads CASSLVSTDTQYF. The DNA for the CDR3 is TGTGCCAGCAGCTTAGTTAGCACAGATACGCAGTATTTT.

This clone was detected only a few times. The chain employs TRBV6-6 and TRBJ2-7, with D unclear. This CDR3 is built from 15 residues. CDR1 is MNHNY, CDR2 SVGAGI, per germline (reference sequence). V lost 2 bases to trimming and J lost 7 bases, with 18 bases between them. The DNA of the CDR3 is TGTGCCAGCAGTTACGAAGTGAAAGTGAGTGGGGAGCAGTACTTC. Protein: CASSYEVKVSGEQYF.

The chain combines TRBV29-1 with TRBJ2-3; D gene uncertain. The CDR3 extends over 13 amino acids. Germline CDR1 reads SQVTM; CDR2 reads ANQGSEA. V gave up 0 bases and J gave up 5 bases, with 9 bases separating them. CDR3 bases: TGCAGCGTTGAAGATCTTCTAGGAGATACGCAGTATTTT. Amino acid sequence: CSVEDLLGDTQYF.